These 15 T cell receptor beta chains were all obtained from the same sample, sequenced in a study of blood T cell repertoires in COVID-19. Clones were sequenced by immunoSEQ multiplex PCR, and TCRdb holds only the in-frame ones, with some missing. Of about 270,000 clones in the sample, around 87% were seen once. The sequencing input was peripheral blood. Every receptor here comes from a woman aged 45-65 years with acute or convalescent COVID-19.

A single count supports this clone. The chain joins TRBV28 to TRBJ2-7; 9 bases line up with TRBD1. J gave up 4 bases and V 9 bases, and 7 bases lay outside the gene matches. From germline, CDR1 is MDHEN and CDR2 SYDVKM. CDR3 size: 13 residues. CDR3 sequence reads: CARRRQGEYEQYF. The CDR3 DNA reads TGTGCCAGACGCCGACAGGGGGAATACGAGCAGTACTTC.

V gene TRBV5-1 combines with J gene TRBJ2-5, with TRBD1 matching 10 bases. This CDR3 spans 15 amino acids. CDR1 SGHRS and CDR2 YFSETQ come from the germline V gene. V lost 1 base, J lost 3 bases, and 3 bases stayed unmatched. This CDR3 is CASSLTGTGEETQYF. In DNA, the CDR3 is TGCGCCAGCAGCTTGACCGGGACAGGGGAAGAGACCCAGTACTTC.

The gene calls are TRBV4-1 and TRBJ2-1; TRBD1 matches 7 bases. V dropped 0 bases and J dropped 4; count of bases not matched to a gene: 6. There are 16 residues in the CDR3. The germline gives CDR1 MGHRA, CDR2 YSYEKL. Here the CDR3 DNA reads TGCGCCAGCAGCCAAGAGGGGCAGGGGGATTACAATGAGCAGTTCTTC. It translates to CASSQEGQGDYNEQFF.

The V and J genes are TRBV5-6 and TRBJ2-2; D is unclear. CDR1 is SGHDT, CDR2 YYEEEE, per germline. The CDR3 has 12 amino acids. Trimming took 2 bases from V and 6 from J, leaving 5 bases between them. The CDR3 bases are TGTGCCAGCAGCTTCTACGCCGGGGAGCTGTTTTTT. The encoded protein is CASSFYAGELFF.

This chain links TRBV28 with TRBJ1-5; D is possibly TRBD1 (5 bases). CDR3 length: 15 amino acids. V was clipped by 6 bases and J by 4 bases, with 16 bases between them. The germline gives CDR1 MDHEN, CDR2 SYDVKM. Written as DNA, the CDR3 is TGTGCCAGCAGGATCCCGGGACTGACGAATCAGCCCCAGCATTTT. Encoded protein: CASRIPGLTNQPQHF.

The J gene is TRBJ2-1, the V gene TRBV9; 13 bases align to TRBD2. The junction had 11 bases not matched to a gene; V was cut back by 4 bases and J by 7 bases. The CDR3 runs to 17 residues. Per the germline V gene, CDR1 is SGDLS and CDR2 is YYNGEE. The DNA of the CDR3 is TGTGCCAGCAGCTTCAACTCGGGACTAGCGGGAAGGAATGAGCAGTTCTTC. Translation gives CASSFNSGLAGRNEQFF.

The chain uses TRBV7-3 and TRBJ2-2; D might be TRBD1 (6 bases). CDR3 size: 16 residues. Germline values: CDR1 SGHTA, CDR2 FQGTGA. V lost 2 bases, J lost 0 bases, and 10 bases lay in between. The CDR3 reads CASSLGGHANTGELFF. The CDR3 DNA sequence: TGTGCCAGCAGCTTAGGGGGACACGCGAACACCGGGGAGCTGTTTTTT.

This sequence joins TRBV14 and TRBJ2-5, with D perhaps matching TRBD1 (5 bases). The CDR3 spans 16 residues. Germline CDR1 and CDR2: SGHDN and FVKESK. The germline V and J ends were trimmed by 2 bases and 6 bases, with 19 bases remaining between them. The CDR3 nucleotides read TGTGCCAGCAGCCAATATAGGAAGGGCAGGGAAAAGACCCAGTACTTC. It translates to CASSQYRKGREKTQYF.

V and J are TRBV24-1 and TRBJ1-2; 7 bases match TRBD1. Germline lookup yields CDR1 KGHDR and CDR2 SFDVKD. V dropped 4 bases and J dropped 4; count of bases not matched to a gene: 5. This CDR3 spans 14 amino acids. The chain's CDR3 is CATSDFRDSYGYTF. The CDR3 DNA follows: TGTGCCACCAGTGACTTCCGGGACAGCTATGGCTACACCTTC.

The CDR3, as DNA: TGTGCCAGCAGCTTAGTTGGTCGGGAGACCCAGTACTTC. Translating gives CASSLVGRETQYF. The chain uses TRBV7-9 and TRBJ2-5; D gene ambiguous. Germline CDR1 SEHNR, CDR2 FQNEAQ (reference sequence). The CDR3 has 13 residues. V was cut by 1 base and J by 5 bases, with 8 bases left in between.

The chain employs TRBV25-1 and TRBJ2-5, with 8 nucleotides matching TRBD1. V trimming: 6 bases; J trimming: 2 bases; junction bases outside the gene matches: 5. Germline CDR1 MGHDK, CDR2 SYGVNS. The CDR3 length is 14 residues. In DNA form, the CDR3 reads TGTGCCAGCAGCGGAGACAGGGGACAAGAGACCCAGTACTTC. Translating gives CASSGDRGQETQYF.

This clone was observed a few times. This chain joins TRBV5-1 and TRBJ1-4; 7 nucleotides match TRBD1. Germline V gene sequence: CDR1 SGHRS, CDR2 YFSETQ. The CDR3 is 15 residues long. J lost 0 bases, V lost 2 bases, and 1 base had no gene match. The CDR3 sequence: CASSFQGATNEKLFF. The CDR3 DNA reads TGCGCCAGCAGCTTTCAGGGGGCAACTAATGAAAAACTGTTTTTT.

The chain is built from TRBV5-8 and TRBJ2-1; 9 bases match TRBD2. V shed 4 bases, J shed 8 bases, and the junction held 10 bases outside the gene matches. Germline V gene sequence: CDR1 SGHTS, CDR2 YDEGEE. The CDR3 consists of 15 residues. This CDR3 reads CASSTRLADHYEQFF. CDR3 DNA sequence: TGTGCCAGCAGCACCAGACTAGCGGACCACTATGAGCAGTTCTTC.

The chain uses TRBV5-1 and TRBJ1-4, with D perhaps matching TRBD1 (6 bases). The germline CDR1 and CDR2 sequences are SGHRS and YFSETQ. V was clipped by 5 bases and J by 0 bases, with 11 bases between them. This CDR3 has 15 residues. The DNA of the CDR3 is TGCGCCAGCAGGTTACAGGGTGCAACTAATGAAAAACTGTTTTTT. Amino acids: CASRLQGATNEKLFF.

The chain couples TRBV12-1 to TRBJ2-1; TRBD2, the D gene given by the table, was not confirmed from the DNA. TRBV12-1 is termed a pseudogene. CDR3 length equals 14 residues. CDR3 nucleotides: TGTGCCAGCAGCTTTGTGGACTTTCACAATGAGCAGTTCTTC. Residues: CASSFVDFHNEQFF.